Below, 13 T cell receptor beta chains from the same sample are listed, as sequenced in a study of cytotoxic CD8 clonotypes in ibrutinib-treated CLL. Sequenced by immunoSEQ multiplex PCR; TCRdb stores in-frame clones only, minus some. The sample records fewer than 300,000 clones, more than 70% being singletons. The sequencing here drew on PBMCs, taken at disease progression, from a patient treated with ibrutinib. Receptors were obtained from a human donor with chronic lymphocytic leukemia.

The V gene is TRBV5-1, the J gene TRBJ1-2, with 7 bases aligning to TRBD1. The CDR3 runs to 16 residues. V trimming: 4 bases; J trimming: 6 bases; junction bases outside the gene matches: 15. Germline CDR1 and CDR2: SGHRS and YFSETQ. CDR3 region: CASSPQLVTGTHGYTF. The CDR3 region has the DNA TGCGCCAGCAGCCCTCAGCTCGTGACAGGGACTCATGGCTACACCTTC. Supplemented by reference TRBV5-1 and TRBJ1-2, the full variable domain reads KAGVTQTPRYLIKTRGQQVTLSCSPISGHRSVSWYQQTPGQGLQFLFEYFSETQRNKGNFPGRFSGRQFSNSRSEMNVSTLELGDSALYLCASSPQLVTGTHGYTFGSGTRLTVV.

This chain links TRBV5-6 with TRBJ2-7, with unresolved D. CDR3 size: 13 residues. V shed 2 bases and J shed 6 bases, with 12 bases lying between them. Germline lookup yields CDR1 SGHDT and CDR2 YYEEEE. The CDR3 DNA is TGTGCCAGCAGCTTACCCTCTGTGGGCGAGCAGTACTTC. It is translated as CASSLPSVGEQYF.

The chain is built from TRBV6-1 and TRBJ1-2; 9 bases line up with TRBD1. This CDR3 contains 17 residues. The V gene's germline CDR1 is MNHNS and CDR2 SASEGT. The trim removed 2 bases at V and 6 bases at J, leaving 13 bases unmatched. CDR3 sequence (DNA): TGTGCCAGCAGTGAACCGGGACAGGGTCCCCGAGGTGATGGCTACACCTTC. This codes for CASSEPGQGPRGDGYTF.

V usage is TRBV7-3 and J usage is TRBJ2-1; no clear D gene. V lost 5 bases and J 7 bases, leaving 12 bases between the germline ends. The CDR3 totals 13 residues. CDR1 and CDR2 from the germline V gene are SGHTA and FQGTGA. The CDR3 loop reads CASSPGPRNEQFF. CDR3 in DNA: TGTGCCAGCAGCCCTGGACCTCGGAATGAGCAGTTCTTC.

V usage is TRBV5-5 and J usage is TRBJ2-7; D is possibly TRBD1 or TRBD2 (5 bases each). CDR1 is SGHKS and CDR2 is YYEKEE in the germline V gene (reference sequence). V was clipped by 3 bases and J by 5 bases, with 18 bases between them. The CDR3 loop spans 15 amino acids. CDR3 sequence reads: CASSSNGMRGDEQYF. The DNA of the CDR3 is TGTGCCAGCAGCTCAAACGGGATGAGGGGCGACGAGCAGTACTTC.

The V gene is TRBV7-8, the J gene TRBJ2-7; D unresolved. Germline loops: CDR1 SGHVS, CDR2 FQNEAQ. V lost 5 bases and J 0 bases, leaving 11 bases between the germline ends. CDR3 length: 14 amino acids. In DNA, the CDR3 is TGTGCCAGCAGCATTCACCAGAGCTCCTACGAGCAGTACTTC. It yields the protein CASSIHQSSYEQYF.

This chain joins TRBV10-2 and TRBJ2-1; D is perhaps TRBD1 or TRBD2 (5 bases each). V was shortened by 7 bases and J by 1 base, with 14 bases between the two germline ends. The CDR3 loop spans 15 amino acids. The germline V gene encodes CDR1 WSHSY and CDR2 SAAADI. The CDR3 nucleotides read TGCGCCAGCACGCCAGGGAGTCTTTCCTACAATGAGCAGTTCTTC. Residues: CASTPGSLSYNEQFF.

This clone came up a few times. The chain recombines TRBV7-9 with TRBJ2-7, with D perhaps matching TRBD1 (5 bases). CDR3 length equals 14 residues. CDR1 SEHNR and CDR2 FQNEAQ come from the germline V gene (reference sequence). The V gene lost 0 bases and the J gene lost 2 bases, with 8 bases spanning the gap. The CDR3 protein is CASSLAYRTYEQYF. The CDR3 DNA sequence: TGTGCCAGCAGCTTAGCTTACAGGACCTACGAGCAGTACTTC. The full variable domain, completed using reference TRBV7-9 and TRBJ2-7, is DTGVSQNPRHKITKRGQNVTFRCDPISEHNRLYWYRQTLGQGPEFLTYFQNEAQLEKSRLLSDRFSAERPKGSFSTLEIQRTEQGDSAMYLCASSLAYRTYEQYFGPGTRLTVT.

The rearrangement uses TRBV5-1 and TRBJ2-7; D gene ambiguous. Germline V gives CDR1 SGHRS, CDR2 YFSETQ. V was cut by 0 bases and J by 3 bases, with 10 bases left in between. This CDR3 is built from 14 residues. The CDR3 spells CASSLETRSYEQYF. The CDR3 nucleotides read TGCGCCAGCAGCTTGGAAACCCGGAGCTACGAGCAGTACTTC. The whole variable domain, filled in from reference TRBV5-1 and TRBJ2-7, reads KAGVTQTPRYLIKTRGQQVTLSCSPISGHRSVSWYQQTPGQGLQFLFEYFSETQRNKGNFPGRFSGRQFSNSRSEMNVSTLELGDSALYLCASSLETRSYEQYFGPGTRLTVT.

The chain has TRBV11-2 and TRBJ2-3; D is undetermined. The CDR3 contains 14 residues. V lost 1 base, J lost 6 bases, and 11 bases lay in between. The germline V gene has CDR1 SGHAT and CDR2 FQNNGV. The CDR3 protein is CASSLVTADDTQYF. The CDR3 DNA sequence: TGTGCCAGCAGCTTAGTAACGGCCGACGATACGCAGTATTTT. The entire variable domain, with the rest obtained from reference TRBV11-2 and TRBJ2-3, is as follows: EAGVAQSPRYKIIEKRQSVAFWCNPISGHATLYWYQQILGQGPKLLIQFQNNGVVDDSQLPKDRFSAERLKGVDSTLKIQPAKLEDSAVYLCASSLVTADDTQYFGPGTRLTVL.

This clone turned up a few times. The V and J genes are TRBV28 and TRBJ2-3; a possible D gene is TRBD1 (7 bases). The CDR3 loop spans 20 amino acids. V lost 5 bases, J lost 0 bases, and 27 bases lay in between. Germline V gives CDR1 MDHEN, CDR2 SYDVKM. In nucleotides, the CDR3 is TGTGCCAGCAGTCCCCCTGCCAGGGGGTCGGGAGTGGGTAGCACAGATACGCAGTATTTT. Protein: CASSPPARGSGVGSTDTQYF.

With respect to this clone: At one of its ends the junction is not consistent with the germline gene, which may arise from a read error. This chain connects TRBV19 to TRBJ1-1; D is undetermined. Germline V gene sequence: CDR1 LNHDA, CDR2 SQIVND (reference sequence). CDR3 length: 12 residues. This CDR3 reads CASSKGMLSKNF. The CDR3 nucleotides read TGTGCCAGTAGTAAAGGGATGCTATCGAAAAACTTT. The entire variable domain, with the rest obtained from reference TRBV19 and TRBJ1-1, is as follows: DGGITQSPKYLFRKEGQNVTLSCEQNLNHDAMYWYRQDPGQGLRLIYYSQIVNDFQKGDIAEGYSVSREKKESFPLTVTSAQKNPTAFYLCASSKGMLSKNFGQGTRLTVV.

V and J are TRBV7-2 and TRBJ1-5, with D perhaps TRBD1 (5 bases). Germline values: CDR1 SGHTA, CDR2 FQGNSA. With 3 bases removed from V and 0 bases from J, the gap between germline ends came to 12 bases. CDR3 length equals 16 residues. The CDR3 bases are TGTGCCAGCAGCTTCGGGGGTTGGTATAGCAATCAGCCCCAGCATTTT. This translates into CASSFGGWYSNQPQHF.